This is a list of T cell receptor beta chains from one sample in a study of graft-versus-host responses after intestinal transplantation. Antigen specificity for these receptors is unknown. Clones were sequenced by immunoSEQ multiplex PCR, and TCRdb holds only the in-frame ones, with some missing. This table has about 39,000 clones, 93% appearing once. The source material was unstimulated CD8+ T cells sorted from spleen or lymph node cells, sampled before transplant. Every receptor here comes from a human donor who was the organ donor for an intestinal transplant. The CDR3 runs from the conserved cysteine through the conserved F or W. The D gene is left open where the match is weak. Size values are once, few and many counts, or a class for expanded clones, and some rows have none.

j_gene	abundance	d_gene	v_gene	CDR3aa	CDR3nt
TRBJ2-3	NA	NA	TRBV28	CASSLVSGTDTQYF	TGTGCCAGCAGTTTAGTTAGTGGCACAGATACGCAGTATTTT
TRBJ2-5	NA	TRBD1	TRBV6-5	CASSWGQGVLETQYF	TGTGCCAGCAGTTGGGGACAGGGGGTTTTAGAGACCCAGTACTTC
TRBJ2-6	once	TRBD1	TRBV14	CASSQGTGDFGANVLTF	TGTGCCAGCAGCCAAGGGACAGGGGACTTTGGGGCCAACGTCCTGACTTTC
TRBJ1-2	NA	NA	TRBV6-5	CASAESGAGYGYTF	TGTGCCAGCGCCGAATCGGGGGCGGGCTATGGCTACACCTTC
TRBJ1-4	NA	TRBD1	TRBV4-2	CASSHTYRGTGGRSNEKLFF	TGTGCCAGCAGCCATACCTACCGGGGGACAGGGGGTCGTTCTAATGAAAAACTGTTTTTT
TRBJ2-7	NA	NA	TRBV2	CASSENWGVPSYEQYF	TGTGCCAGCAGTGAAAATTGGGGGGTGCCCTCCTACGAGCAGTACTTC
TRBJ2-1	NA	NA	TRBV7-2	CASSLVGSSHYNEQFF	TGTGCCAGCAGCTTAGTGGGGTCGTCGCACTACAATGAGCAGTTCTTC
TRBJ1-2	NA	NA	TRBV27	CASSVGTSYGYTF	TGTGCCAGCAGCGTGGGGACTAGCTATGGCTACACCTTC
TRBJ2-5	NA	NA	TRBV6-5	CASSYSNTGQETQYF	TGTGCCAGCAGTTACTCGAATACGGGCCAAGAGACCCAGTACTTC
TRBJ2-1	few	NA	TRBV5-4	CASSPFVGNEQFF	TGTGCCAGCAGCCCCTTTGTGGGCAATGAGCAGTTCTTC
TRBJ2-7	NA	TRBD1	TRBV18	CASSPTGGAPYEQYF	TGTGCCAGCTCACCAACAGGGGGCGCACCCTACGAGCAGTACTTC
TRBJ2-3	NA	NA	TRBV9	CASSVGRSVRADTQYF	TGTGCCAGCAGCGTTGGGCGGAGTGTCAGGGCAGATACGCAGTATTTT
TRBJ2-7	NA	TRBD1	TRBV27	CASSLAGGRYEQYF	TGTGCCAGCAGTTTGGCAGGGGGTAGGTACGAGCAGTACTTC
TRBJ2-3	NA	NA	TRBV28	CASSLGPVDTQYF	TGTGCCAGCAGTTTGGGGCCCGTGGATACGCAGTATTTT
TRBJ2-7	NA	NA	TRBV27	CASGGTVSYEQYF	TGTGCCAGCGGGGGGACAGTCTCCTACGAGCAGTACTTC
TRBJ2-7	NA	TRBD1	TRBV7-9	CASTREGQGFSYEQYF	TGTGCCAGCACCAGAGAGGGACAGGGCTTTTCCTACGAGCAGTACTTC
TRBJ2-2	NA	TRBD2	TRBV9	CASSLGLAEGGTGELFF	TGTGCCAGCAGCCTGGGGCTAGCGGAAGGAGGCACCGGGGAGCTGTTTTTT
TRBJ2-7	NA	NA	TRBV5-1	CASSYSTGTYISYEQYF	TGCGCCAGCAGCTATTCGACAGGGACTTATATTTCCTACGAGCAGTACTTC
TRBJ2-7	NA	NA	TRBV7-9	CASSLARFRTRYEQYF	TGTGCCAGCAGCTTAGCCAGGTTTAGAACGCGCTACGAGCAGTACTTC
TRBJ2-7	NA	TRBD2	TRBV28	CASSFGGSYEQYF	TGTGCCAGCAGTTTTGGCGGGAGCTACGAGCAGTACTTC
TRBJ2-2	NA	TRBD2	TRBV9	CASSPPSGGNTGELFF	TGTGCCAGCAGCCCGCCTAGCGGGGGGAACACCGGGGAGCTGTTTTTT
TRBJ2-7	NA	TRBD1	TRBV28	CASSLSGQLGDYEQYF	TGTGCCAGCAGTTTATCGGGACAGTTGGGGGACTACGAGCAGTACTTC
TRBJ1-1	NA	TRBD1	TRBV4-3	CASSPLTGGLTEAFF	TGCGCCAGCAGCCCTTTGACAGGGGGTTTGACTGAAGCTTTCTTT
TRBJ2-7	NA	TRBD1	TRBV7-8	CASSPAQGQYYEQYF	TGTGCCAGCAGCCCGGCCCAGGGACAGTACTACGAGCAGTACTTC
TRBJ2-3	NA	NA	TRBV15	CATSTYSGYLTDTQYF	TGTGCCACCAGCACTTATAGCGGATACCTCACAGATACGCAGTATTTT
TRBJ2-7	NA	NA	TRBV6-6	CASSYGRNYEQYF	TGTGCCAGCAGTTACGGACGGAACTACGAGCAGTACTTC
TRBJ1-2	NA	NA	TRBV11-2	CASSLSAELDYGYTF	TGTGCCAGCAGCTTATCTGCTGAACTGGACTATGGCTACACCTTC
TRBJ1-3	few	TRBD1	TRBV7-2	CASSLRTGPGNTIYF	TGTGCCAGCAGCTTAAGGACAGGGCCTGGAAACACCATATATTTT
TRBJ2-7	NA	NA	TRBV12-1	CASSFNEQYF	TGTGCCAGCAGCTTCAACGAGCAGTACTTC
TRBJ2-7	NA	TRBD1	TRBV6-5	CASSEDRGGEQYF	TGTGCCAGCAGTGAAGACAGGGGTGGAGAGCAGTACTTC
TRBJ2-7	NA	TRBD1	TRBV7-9	CASSLGDRNPYEQYF	TGTGCCAGCAGCTTAGGGGACAGGAACCCCTACGAGCAGTACTTC
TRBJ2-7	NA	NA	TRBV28	CASSPGYEQYF	TGTGCCAGCAGTCCCGGCTACGAGCAGTACTTC
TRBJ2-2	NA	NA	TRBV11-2	CASSLDQWEYLTGELFF	TGTGCCAGCAGCTTAGATCAATGGGAGTACCTCACCGGGGAGCTGTTTTTT
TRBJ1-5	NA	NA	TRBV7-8	CASSLGGDQPQHF	TGTGCCAGCAGCTTAGGGGGCGATCAGCCCCAGCATTTT
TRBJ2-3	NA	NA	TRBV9	CASSVAAGSTDTQYF	TGTGCCAGCAGCGTAGCCGCGGGGAGCACAGATACGCAGTATTTT
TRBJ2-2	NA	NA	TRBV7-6	CASSDDWRGELFF	TGTGCCAGCAGCGATGATTGGCGCGGGGAGCTGTTTTTT
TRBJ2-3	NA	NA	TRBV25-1	CASSEPTDTQYF	TGTGCCAGCAGTGAACCCACAGATACGCAGTATTTT
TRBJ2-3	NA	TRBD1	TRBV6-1	CASSEEWDRAPTDTQYF	TGTGCCAGCAGTGAAGAGTGGGACAGGGCCCCCACAGATACGCAGTATTTT
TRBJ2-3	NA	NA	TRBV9	CASSAPTSYTDTQYF	TGTGCCAGCAGCGCCCCGACTAGTTACACAGATACGCAGTATTTT
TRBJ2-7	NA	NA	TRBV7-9	CASSPQHGTQSSYEQYF	TGTGCCAGCAGTCCACAGCATGGGACCCAAAGCTCCTACGAGCAGTACTTC
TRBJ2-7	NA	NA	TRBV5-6	CASSLGVGVPEQYF	TGTGCCAGCAGCTTGGGGGTGGGAGTACCCGAGCAGTACTTC
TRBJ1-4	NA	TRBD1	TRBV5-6	CASRDRATNEKLFF	TGTGCCAGCAGGGACAGGGCAACTAATGAAAAACTGTTTTTT
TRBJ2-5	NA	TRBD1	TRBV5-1	CASSFRQGVETQYF	TGCGCCAGCAGCTTCCGACAGGGTGTTGAGACCCAGTACTTC
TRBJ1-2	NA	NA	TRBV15	CATSRDVSDYGYTF	TGTGCCACCAGCAGAGATGTGAGTGACTATGGCTACACCTTC
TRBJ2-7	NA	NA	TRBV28	CASTEGTGSYEQYF	TGTGCCAGCACGGAGGGGACCGGTTCCTACGAGCAGTACTTC
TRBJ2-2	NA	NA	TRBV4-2	CASSQDYEGYTGELFF	TGTGCCAGCAGCCAAGATTATGAGGGGTACACCGGGGAGCTGTTTTTT
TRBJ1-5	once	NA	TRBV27	CASRPRGTSNQPQHF	TGTGCCAGCAGACCCCGTGGGACCTCCAATCAGCCCCAGCATTTT
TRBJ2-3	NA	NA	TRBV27	CASSRYGGDTQYF	TGTGCCAGCAGCCGATATGGTGGAGATACGCAGTATTTT
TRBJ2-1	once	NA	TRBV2	CASSSGHEQFF	TGTGCCAGCAGTTCCGGGCATGAGCAGTTCTTC
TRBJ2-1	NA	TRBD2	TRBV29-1	CSVEAGGPYNEQFF	TGCAGCGTTGAAGCGGGAGGGCCCTACAATGAGCAGTTCTTC
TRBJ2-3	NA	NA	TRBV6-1	CASRAGQGTDTQYF	TGTGCCAGCAGAGCGGGACAGGGCACAGATACGCAGTATTTT
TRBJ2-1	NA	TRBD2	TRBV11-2	CASSRPLAGAYNEQFF	TGTGCCAGCAGCCGACCCCTAGCGGGGGCCTACAATGAGCAGTTCTTC
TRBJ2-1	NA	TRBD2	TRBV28	CATTSGIYNEQFF	TGTGCCACGACTAGCGGAATCTACAATGAGCAGTTCTTC
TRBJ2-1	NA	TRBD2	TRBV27	CASSLYLAGEQFF	TGTGCCAGCAGTTTATACCTAGCGGGTGAGCAGTTCTTC
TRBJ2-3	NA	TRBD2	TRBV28	CASSFPDWTSGTTDTQYF	TGTGCCAGCAGTTTCCCCGATTGGACTAGCGGGACCACAGATACGCAGTATTTT